This TCR beta chain was sequenced for a study of cytomegalovirus exposure and HLA in healthy donors. The CDR3 sequence is 12 residues long. Germline V gene sequence: CDR1 SNHLY, CDR2 FYNNEI. Germline trimming cut 2 bases from V and 10 bases from J; bases unmatched to any gene: 2. A word on this clone: Its specificity is unknown.

PCR was performed using 60 Vbeta and 13 Jbeta primers. Clones were read by immunoSEQ multiplex PCR, and TCRdb kept only the in-frame ones, dropping some. In the table there are 160,000 or so clones, approximately 88% of which are singletons. Findings and limits, study-wide: Some highly shared sequence variants likely arose as a pipeline artifact. CMV serostatus was the only recorded immune exposure for donors. According to a later analysis, most TCR beta chains associated with CMV appeared HLA-restricted.

This clonotype originated in a woman in her 30s in good health and CMV-seronegative. The sample was PBMCs. The chain employs TRBV2 and TRBJ2-1, with TRBD1 identical over 7 bases. The CDR3 DNA reads as TGTGCCAGCAGTGAAAGGGGGCGGGAGCAGTTCTTC. This gives the protein CASSERGREQFF.